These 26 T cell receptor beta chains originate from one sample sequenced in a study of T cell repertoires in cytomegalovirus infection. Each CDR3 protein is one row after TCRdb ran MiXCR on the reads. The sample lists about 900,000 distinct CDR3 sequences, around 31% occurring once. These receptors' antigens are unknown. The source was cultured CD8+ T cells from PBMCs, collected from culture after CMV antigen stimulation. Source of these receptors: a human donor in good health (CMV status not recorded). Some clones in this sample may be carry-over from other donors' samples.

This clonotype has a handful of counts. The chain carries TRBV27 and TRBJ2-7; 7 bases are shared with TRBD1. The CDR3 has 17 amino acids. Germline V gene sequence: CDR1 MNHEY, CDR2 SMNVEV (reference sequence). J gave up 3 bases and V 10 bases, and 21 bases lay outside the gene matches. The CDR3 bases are TGTGCCATCCCTCCTGGACAGGTTGAAACGGGCCTCTACGAGCAGTACGTC. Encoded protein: CAIPPGQVETGLYEQYV.

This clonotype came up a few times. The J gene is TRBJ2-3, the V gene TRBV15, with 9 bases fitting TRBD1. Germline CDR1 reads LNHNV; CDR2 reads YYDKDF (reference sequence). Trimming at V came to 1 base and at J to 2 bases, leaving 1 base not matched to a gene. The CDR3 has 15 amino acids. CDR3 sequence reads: CATSRGTGATDTQYF. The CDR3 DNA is TGTGCCACCAGCAGAGGGACAGGGGCCACAGATACGCAGTATTTT.

In DNA form, the CDR3 reads TGTGCCACCAGCAGAGATCCATACGGGACAGAGAATTCACCCCTCCACTTT. Translating gives CATSRDPYGTENSPLHF. V gene TRBV15 combines with J gene TRBJ1-6, with 7 bases identical to TRBD1. The germline V gene encodes CDR1 LNHNV and CDR2 YYDKDF (reference sequence). V lost 0 bases and J lost 7; bases outside the gene matches: 9. This CDR3 is built from 17 residues.

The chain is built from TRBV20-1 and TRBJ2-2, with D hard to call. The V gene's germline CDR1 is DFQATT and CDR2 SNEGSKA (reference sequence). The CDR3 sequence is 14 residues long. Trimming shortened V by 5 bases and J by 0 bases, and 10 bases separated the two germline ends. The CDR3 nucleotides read TGCAGTGCTGATGATTTAACGAACACCGGGGAGCTGTTTTTT. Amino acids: CSADDLTNTGELFF.

The CDR3 sequence: CASSSPDRRYNEQFF. In DNA, the CDR3 is TGTGCCAGCAGTTCGCCTGACAGGCGGTACAATGAGCAGTTCTTC. The V call is TRBV28, the J call TRBJ2-1; a possible D gene is TRBD1 (6 bases). With 4 bases removed from V and 4 bases from J, the gap between germline ends came to 14 bases. This CDR3 comprises 15 residues. Germline assignment: CDR1 MDHEN and CDR2 SYDVKM.

In DNA form, the CDR3 reads TGTGCCAGCAGCCAATACATCGGACAGGGCAGGTTTAATGAAAAACTGTTTTTT. Translation: CASSQYIGQGRFNEKLFF. The chain combines TRBV4-2 with TRBJ1-4; 8 nucleotides match TRBD1. From germline, CDR1 is LGHNA and CDR2 YNFKEQ. This CDR3 has 18 residues. The trim removed 2 bases at V and 4 bases at J, leaving 12 bases unmatched.

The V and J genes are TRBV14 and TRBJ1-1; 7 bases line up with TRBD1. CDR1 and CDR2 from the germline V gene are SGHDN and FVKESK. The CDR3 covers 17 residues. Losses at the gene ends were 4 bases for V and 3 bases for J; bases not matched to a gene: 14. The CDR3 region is CASSPYLQGLGHTEAFF. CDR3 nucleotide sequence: TGTGCCAGCAGCCCGTATCTACAGGGGCTAGGGCACACTGAAGCTTTCTTT.

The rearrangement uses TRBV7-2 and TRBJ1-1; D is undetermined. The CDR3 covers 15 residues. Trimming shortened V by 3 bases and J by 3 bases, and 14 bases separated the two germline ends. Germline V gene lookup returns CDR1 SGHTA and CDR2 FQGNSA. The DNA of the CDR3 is TGTGCCAGCAGCTTCCGGACGCTTTCATACACTGAAGCTTTCTTT. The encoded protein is CASSFRTLSYTEAFF. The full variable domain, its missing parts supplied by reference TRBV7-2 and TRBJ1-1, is GAGVSQSPSNKVTEKGKDVELRCDPISGHTALYWYRQSLGQGLEFLIYFQGNSAPDKSGLPSDRFSAERTGGSVSTLTIQRTQQEDSAVYLCASSFRTLSYTEAFFGQGTRLTVV.

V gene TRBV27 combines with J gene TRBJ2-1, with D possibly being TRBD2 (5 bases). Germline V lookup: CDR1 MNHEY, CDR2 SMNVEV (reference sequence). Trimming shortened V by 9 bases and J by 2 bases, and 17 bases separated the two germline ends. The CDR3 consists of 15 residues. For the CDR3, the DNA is TGTGCCAGTACAGAAATTAGAGGGCCCTACAATGAGCAGTTCTTC. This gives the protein CASTEIRGPYNEQFF.

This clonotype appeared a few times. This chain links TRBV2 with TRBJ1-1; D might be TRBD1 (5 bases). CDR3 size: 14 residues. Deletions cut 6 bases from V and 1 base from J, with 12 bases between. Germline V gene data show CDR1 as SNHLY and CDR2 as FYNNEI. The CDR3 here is CASRNPQENTEAFF. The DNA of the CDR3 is TGTGCCAGCAGAAACCCACAGGAGAACACTGAAGCTTTCTTT. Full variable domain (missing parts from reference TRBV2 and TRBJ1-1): EPEVTQTPSHQVTQMGQEVILRCVPISNHLYFYWYRQILGQKVEFLVSFYNNEISEKSEIFDDQFSVERPDGSNFTLKIRSTKLEDSAMYFCASRNPQENTEAFFGQGTRLTVV.

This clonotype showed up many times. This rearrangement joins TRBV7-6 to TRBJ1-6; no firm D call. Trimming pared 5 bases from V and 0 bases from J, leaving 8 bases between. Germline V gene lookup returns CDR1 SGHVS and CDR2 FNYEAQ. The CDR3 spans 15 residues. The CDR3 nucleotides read TGTGCCAGCAGCCCCCTGAGCTCCTATAATTCACCCCTCCACTTT. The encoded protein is CASSPLSSYNSPLHF.

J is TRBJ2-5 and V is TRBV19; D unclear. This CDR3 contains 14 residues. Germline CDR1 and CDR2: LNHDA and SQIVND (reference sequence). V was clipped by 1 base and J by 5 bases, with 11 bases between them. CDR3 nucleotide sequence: TGTGCCAGTAGTATAGTGGCCTCAGAGGAGACCCAGTACTTC. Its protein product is CASSIVASEETQYF.

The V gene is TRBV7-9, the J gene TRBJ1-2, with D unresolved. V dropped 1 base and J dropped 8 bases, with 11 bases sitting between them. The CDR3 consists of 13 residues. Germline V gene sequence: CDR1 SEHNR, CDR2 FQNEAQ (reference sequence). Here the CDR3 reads CASSLVEPLGYTF. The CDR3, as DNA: TGTGCCAGCAGCTTAGTGGAACCCTTGGGCTACACCTTC.

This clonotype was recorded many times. CDR3 sequence (DNA): TGTGCCAGCAGTTTTGGTAGGAATACCTACAATGAGCAGTTCTTC. Its protein product is CASSFGRNTYNEQFF. The chain carries TRBV27 and TRBJ2-1; D unclear. This CDR3 has 15 residues. V lost 3 bases and J 2 bases, leaving 11 bases between the germline ends. Germline V gene data show CDR1 as MNHEY and CDR2 as SMNVEV (reference sequence).

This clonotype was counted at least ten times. The CDR3 sequence: CASSKTDSGNTIYF. The DNA for the CDR3 is TGTGCCAGCAGCAAGACAGACTCTGGAAACACCATATATTTT. This chain joins TRBV7-9 and TRBJ1-3, with D tentatively TRBD1 (5 bases). Germline V gene lookup returns CDR1 SEHNR and CDR2 FQNEAQ (reference sequence). The CDR3 spans 14 residues. V shed 5 bases and J shed 0 bases, with 8 bases lying between them.

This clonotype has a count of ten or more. CDR3 nucleotide sequence: TGTGCCAGCAGCCCTCGTCCGGGACTAGCGGGGGGGCCGGTCACCGGGGAGCTGTTTTTT. Residues: CASSPRPGLAGGPVTGELFF. The chain links TRBV7-6 to TRBJ2-2; TRBD2 matches at 16 bases. With 5 bases clipped from V and 4 bases from J, the junction kept 13 bases outside the gene matches. The CDR3 has 20 amino acids. Germline V gives CDR1 SGHVS, CDR2 FNYEAQ.

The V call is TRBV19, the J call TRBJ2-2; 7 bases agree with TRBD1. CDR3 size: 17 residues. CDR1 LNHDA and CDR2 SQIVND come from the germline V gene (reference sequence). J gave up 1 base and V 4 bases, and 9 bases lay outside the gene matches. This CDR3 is CASSTPRQGGNTGELFF. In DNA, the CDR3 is TGTGCCAGTAGTACCCCCCGACAGGGTGGGAACACCGGGGAGCTGTTTTTT. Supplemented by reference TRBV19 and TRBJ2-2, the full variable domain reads DGGITQSPKYLFRKEGQNVTLSCEQNLNHDAMYWYRQDPGQGLRLIYYSQIVNDFQKGDIAEGYSVSREKKESFPLTVTSAQKNPTAFYLCASSTPRQGGNTGELFFGEGSRLTVL.

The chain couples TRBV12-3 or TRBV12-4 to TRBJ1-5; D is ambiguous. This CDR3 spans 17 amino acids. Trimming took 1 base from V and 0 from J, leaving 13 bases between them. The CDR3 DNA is TGTGCCAGCAGTTTAGTCCCCCTGGCGGATAGCAATCAGCCCCAGCATTTT. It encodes CASSLVPLADSNQPQHF.

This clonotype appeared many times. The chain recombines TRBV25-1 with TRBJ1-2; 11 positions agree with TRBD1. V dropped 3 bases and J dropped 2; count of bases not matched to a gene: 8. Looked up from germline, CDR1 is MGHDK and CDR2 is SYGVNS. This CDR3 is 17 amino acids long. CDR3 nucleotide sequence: TGTGCCAGCAGTGATTTGGACAGGGGGCTCCTAAACTATGGCTACACCTTC. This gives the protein CASSDLDRGLLNYGYTF.

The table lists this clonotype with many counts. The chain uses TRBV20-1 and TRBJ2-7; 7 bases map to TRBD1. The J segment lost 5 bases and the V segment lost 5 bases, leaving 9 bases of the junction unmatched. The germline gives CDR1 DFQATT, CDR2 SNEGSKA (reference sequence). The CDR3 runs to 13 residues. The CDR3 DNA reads TGCAGTGCTCATGCCGGGACAGCCGACGAGCAGTACTTC. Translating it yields CSAHAGTADEQYF.

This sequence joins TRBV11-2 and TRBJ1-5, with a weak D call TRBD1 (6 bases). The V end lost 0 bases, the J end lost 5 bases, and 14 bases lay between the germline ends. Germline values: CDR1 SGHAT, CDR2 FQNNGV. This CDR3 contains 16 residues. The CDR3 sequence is CASSLDLTRGHQPQHF. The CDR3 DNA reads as TGTGCCAGCAGCTTAGATCTGACCCGGGGGCATCAGCCCCAGCATTTT.

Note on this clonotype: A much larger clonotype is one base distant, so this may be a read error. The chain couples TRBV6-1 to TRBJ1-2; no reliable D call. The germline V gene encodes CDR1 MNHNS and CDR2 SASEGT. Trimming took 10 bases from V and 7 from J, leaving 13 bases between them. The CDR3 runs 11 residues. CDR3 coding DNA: TGTGCCAACACCGAGGTTCGTGGCTACACCTTC. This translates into CANTEVRGYTF.

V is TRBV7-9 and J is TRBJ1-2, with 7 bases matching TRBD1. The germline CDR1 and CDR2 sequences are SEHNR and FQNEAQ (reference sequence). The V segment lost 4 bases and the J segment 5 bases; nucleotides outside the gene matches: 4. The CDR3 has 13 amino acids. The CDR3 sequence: CASSSQGVYGYTF. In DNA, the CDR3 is TGTGCCAGCAGCTCCCAGGGGGTGTATGGCTACACCTTC. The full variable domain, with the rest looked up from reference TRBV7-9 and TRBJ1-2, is DTGVSQNPRHKITKRGQNVTFRCDPISEHNRLYWYRQTLGQGPEFLTYFQNEAQLEKSRLLSDRFSAERPKGSFSTLEIQRTEQGDSAMYLCASSSQGVYGYTFGSGTRLTVV.

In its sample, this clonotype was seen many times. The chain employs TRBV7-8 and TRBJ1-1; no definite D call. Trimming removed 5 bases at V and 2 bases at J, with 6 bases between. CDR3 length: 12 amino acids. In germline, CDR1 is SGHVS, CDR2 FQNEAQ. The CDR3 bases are TGTGCCAGCAGCCAACGTAACACTGAAGCTTTCTTT. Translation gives CASSQRNTEAFF. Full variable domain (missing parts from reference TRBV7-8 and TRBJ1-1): GAGVSQSPRYKVAKRGQDVALRCDPISGHVSLFWYQQALGQGPEFLTYFQNEAQLDKSGLPSDRFFAERPEGSVSTLKIQRTQQEDSAVYLCASSQRNTEAFFGQGTRLTVV.

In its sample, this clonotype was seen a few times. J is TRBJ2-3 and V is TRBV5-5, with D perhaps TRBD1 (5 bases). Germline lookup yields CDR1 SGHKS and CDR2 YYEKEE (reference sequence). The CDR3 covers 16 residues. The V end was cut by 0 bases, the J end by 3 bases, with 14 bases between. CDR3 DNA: TGTGCCAGCAGCTTGGAAGGCGACAGCCTTACAGATACGCAGTATTTT. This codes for CASSLEGDSLTDTQYF.

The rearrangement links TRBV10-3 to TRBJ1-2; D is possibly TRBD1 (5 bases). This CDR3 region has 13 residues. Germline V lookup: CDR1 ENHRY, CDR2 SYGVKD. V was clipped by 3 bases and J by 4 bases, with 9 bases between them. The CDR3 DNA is TGTGCCATCAGTGACGACAGTCTCTATGGCTACACCTTC. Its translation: CAISDDSLYGYTF.